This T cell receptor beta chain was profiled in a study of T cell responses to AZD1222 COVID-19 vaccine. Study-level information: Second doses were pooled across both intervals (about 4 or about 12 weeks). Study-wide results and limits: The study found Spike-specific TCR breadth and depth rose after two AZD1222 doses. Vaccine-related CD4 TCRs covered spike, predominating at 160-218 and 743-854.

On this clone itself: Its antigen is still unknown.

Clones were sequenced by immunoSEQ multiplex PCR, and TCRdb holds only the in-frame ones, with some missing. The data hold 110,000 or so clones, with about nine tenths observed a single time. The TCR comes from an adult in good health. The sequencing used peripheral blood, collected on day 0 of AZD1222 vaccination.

CDR3 DNA: TGTGCCAGCACCTTTGGGGGGACAGTGGCCTACGAGCAGTACTTC. Protein product: CASTFGGTVAYEQYF. The chain recombines TRBV6-5 with TRBJ2-7; a possible D gene is TRBD1 (7 bases). CDR1 MNHEY and CDR2 SVGAGI come from the germline V gene. V lost 7 bases to trimming and J lost 2 bases, with 18 bases between them. The CDR3 totals 15 residues.